Shown below are 6 T cell receptor beta chains from a single sample sequenced in a study of blood T cell repertoires in COVID-19. Sequencing was performed with immunoSEQ multiplex PCR; in TCRdb, only in-frame clones are kept and a portion is missing. The sample includes more than 85,000 clones, 80% to 90% of them seen just once. The sample taken for sequencing was peripheral blood. Receptors were obtained from a man in his forties with active or convalescent COVID-19.

Here the CDR3 reads CAWTADSNSYEQYF. In nucleotides, the CDR3 is TGTGCCTGGACCGCGGACAGCAACTCCTACGAGCAGTACTTC. The V call is TRBV30, the J call TRBJ2-7, with D perhaps matching TRBD1 (6 bases). Germline CDR1 is GTSNPN and CDR2 is SVGIG (reference sequence). CDR3 length: 14 residues. V lost 4 bases, J lost 0 bases, and 13 bases lay in between.

The V gene is TRBV27, the J gene TRBJ1-4; weak D call: TRBD1 (5 bases). This CDR3 contains 14 residues. V shed 8 bases and J shed 7 bases, with 17 bases lying between them. Germline V gives CDR1 MNHEY, CDR2 SMNVEV (reference sequence). The CDR3 coding sequence is TGTGCCAGCCAAGGGAGGGGCCTTGGTGAAAAACTGTTTTTT. Translation: CASQGRGLGEKLFF.

This chain joins TRBV19 and TRBJ1-1, with unresolved D. The V gene's germline CDR1 is LNHDA and CDR2 SQIVND (reference sequence). This CDR3 spans 12 amino acids. The ends were cut back, 10 bases at V and 4 bases at J, with 13 bases in the middle. In DNA form, the CDR3 reads TGTGCCACCGGGAGACTGGGCACTGAAGCTTTCTTT. The encoded protein is CATGRLGTEAFF.

This clone was seen more than once but under ten times. V gene TRBV19 combines with J gene TRBJ1-2, with D maybe TRBD1 (6 bases). The CDR3 length is 13 residues. The germline CDR1 and CDR2 sequences are LNHDA and SQIVND (reference sequence). Trimming took 6 bases from V and 5 from J, leaving 13 bases between them. CDR3 region: CASSRTDGYGYTF. The CDR3 DNA follows: TGTGCCAGTAGCAGGACAGACGGATATGGCTACACCTTC.

This sequence joins TRBV29-1 and TRBJ2-5, with 11 bases identical to TRBD2. The junction had 6 bases not matched to a gene; V was cut back by 7 bases and J by 5 bases. The germline CDR1 and CDR2 sequences are SQVTM and ANQGSEA. The CDR3 spans 13 residues. The CDR3 is CSGSGGARETQYF. Written as DNA, the CDR3 is TGCAGCGGTAGCGGGGGGGCCAGGGAGACCCAGTACTTC.

The chain combines TRBV11-1 with TRBJ2-5; the match to TRBD1 covers 9 bases. Losses at the gene ends were 4 bases for V and 4 bases for J; bases not matched to a gene: 7. The CDR3 contains 15 residues. Per germline, CDR1 SGHAT and CDR2 FQDESV (reference sequence). The CDR3 DNA follows: TGTGCCAGCAGCTCCGCCGGGACAGGGTCAGAGACCCAGTACTTC. Its protein is CASSSAGTGSETQYF.